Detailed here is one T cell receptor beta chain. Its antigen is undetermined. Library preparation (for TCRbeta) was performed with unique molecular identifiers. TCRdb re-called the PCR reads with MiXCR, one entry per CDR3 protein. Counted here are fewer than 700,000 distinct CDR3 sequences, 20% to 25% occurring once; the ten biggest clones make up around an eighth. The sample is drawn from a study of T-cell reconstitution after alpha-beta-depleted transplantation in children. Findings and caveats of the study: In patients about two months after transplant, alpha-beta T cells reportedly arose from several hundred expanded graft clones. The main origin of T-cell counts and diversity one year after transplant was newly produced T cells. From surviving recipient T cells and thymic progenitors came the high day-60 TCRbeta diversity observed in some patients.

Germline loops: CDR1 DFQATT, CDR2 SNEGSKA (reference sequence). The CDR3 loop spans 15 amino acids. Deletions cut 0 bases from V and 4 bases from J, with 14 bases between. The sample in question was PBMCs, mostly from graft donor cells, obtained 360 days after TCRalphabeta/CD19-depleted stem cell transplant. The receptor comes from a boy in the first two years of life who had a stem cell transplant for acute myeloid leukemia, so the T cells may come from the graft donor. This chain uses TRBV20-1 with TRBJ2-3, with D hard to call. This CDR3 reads CSARDGGIWADTQYF. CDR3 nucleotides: TGCAGTGCTAGAGATGGTGGGATTTGGGCAGATACGCAGTATTTT.